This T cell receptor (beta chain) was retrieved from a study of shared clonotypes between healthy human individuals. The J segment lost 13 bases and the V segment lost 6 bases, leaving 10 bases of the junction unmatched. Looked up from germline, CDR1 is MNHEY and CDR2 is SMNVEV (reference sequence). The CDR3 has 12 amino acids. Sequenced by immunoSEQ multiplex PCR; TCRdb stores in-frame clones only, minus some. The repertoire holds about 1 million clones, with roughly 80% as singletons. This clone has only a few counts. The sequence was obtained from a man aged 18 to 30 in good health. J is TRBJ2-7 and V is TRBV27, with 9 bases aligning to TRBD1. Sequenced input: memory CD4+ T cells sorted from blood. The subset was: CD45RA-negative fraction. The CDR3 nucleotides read TGTGCCAGCAGACTATCGGGGACAGGGAGTTACTTC. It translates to CASRLSGTGSYF.